This T cell receptor beta chain was sequenced in a study of T cell responses to AZD1222 COVID-19 vaccine. Findings and limits, study-wide: Within unmutated variant regions lay the reported targets of nearly half of spike-specific TCRs. Females outnumbered males among donors, who were mostly white British; clonal diversity was possibly underestimated.

The CDR3 covers 14 residues. V was clipped by 1 base and J by 8 bases; unmatched bases: 4. In germline, CDR1 is MNHNS, CDR2 SASEGT. This clone appeared a single time. The antigen remains unidentified. Assay: immunoSEQ multiplex PCR; the TCRdb copy retains only in-frame clones and omits some. The sample consists of 100,000 to 150,000 clones, around 92% of them appearing once. This receptor was obtained from an adult who received the AZD1222 COVID-19 vaccine. The V call is TRBV6-1, the J call TRBJ1-4, with TRBD1 matching 7 bases. This specimen was peripheral blood, taken 28 days after the second AZD1222 dose. This CDR3 reads CASSEGQGPEKLFF. The CDR3 nucleotides read TGTGCCAGCAGTGAAGGACAGGGCCCCGAAAAACTGTTTTTT.